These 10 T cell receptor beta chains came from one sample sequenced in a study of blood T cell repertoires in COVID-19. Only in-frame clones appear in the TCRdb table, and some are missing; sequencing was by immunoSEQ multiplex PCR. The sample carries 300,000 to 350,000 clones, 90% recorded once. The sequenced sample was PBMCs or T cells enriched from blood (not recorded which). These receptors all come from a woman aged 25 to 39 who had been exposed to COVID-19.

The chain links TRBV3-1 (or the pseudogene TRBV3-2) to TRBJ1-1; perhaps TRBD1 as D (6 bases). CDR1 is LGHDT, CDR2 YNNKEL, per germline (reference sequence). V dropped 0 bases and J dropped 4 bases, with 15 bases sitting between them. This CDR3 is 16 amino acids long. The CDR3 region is CASSQDGAGAGTEAFF. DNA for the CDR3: TGTGCCAGCAGCCAAGATGGGGCAGGGGCGGGCACTGAAGCTTTCTTT.

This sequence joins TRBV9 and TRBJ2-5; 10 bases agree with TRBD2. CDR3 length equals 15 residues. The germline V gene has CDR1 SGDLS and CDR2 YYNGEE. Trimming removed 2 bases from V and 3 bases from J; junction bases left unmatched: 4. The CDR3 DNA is TGTGCCAGCAGCGTTACTAGCGGGGTGAAAGAGACCCAGTACTTC. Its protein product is CASSVTSGVKETQYF.

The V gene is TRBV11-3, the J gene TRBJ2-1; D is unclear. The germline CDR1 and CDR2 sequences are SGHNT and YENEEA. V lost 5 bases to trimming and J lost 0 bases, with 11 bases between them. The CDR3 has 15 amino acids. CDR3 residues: CASSPRDSSYNEQFF. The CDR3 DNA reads TGTGCCAGCAGCCCCCGCGATAGCTCCTACAATGAGCAGTTCTTC.

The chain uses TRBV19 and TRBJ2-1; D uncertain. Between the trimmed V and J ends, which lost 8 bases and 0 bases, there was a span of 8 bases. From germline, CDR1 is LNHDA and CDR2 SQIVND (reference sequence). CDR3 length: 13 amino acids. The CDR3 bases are TGTGCCAGTGCGAGGAGCTCCTACAATGAGCAGTTCTTC. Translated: CASARSSYNEQFF.

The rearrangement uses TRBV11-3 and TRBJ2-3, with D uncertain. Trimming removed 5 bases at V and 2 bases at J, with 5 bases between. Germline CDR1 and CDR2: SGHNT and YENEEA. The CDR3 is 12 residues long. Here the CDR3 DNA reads TGTGCCAGCAGCCCCTCCACAGATACGCAGTATTTT. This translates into CASSPSTDTQYF.

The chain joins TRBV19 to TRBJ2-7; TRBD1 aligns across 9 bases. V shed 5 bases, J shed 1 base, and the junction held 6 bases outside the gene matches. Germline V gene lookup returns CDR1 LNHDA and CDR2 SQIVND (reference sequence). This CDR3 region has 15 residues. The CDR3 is CASSFGQGSSYEQYF. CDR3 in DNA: TGTGCCAGTAGTTTCGGACAGGGGTCTTCCTACGAGCAGTACTTC.

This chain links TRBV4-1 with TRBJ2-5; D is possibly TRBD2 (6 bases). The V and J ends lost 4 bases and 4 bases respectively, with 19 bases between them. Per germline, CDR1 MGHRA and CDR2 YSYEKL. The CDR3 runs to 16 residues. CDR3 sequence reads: CASSPPGTPHGETQYF. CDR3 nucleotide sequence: TGCGCCAGCAGCCCGCCCGGGACTCCTCACGGAGAGACCCAGTACTTC.

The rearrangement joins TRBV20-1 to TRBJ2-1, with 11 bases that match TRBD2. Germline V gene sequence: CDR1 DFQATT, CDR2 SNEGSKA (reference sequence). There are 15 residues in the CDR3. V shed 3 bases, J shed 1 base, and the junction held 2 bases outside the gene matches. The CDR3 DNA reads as TGCAGTGCTAGTGGGACTAGCGGATCCTACAATGAGCAGTTCTTC. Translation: CSASGTSGSYNEQFF.

DNA of the CDR3: TGTGCCAGCAGCACTAGGGGGTATTACGAGCAGTACTTC. This sequence encodes CASSTRGYYEQYF. The V and J genes are TRBV27 and TRBJ2-7; D may be TRBD1 (6 bases). The CDR3 runs to 13 residues. CDR1 and CDR2 (germline): MNHEY, SMNVEV (reference sequence). V shed 6 bases and J shed 4 bases, with 13 bases lying between them.

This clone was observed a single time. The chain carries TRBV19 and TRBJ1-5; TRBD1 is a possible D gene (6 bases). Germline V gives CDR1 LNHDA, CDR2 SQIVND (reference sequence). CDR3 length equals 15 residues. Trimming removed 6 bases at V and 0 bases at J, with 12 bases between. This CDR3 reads CASRTGYYSNQPQHF. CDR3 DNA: TGTGCCAGTAGGACAGGTTATTATAGCAATCAGCCCCAGCATTTT.